This entry lists 4 T cell receptor beta chains sequenced from one sample in a study of T cells expressing NK-cell markers. TCRdb processed the 5' RACE reads again and assigns one entry to each CDR3 protein, with no DNA. The sample includes 350,000 to 450,000 distinct CDR3 sequences. The specimen sequenced was blood T cells: a sorted CD56 or NKG2C T cell subset, CD4+ or CD8+ T cells, or bulk PBMC T cells (not recorded which). The source is a man aged 18 to 69 in good health.

This chain joins TRBV3-1 and TRBJ2-5; the TCRdb call, TRBD2, lacks DNA for checking. Germline assignment: CDR1 LGHDT and CDR2 YNNKEL (reference sequence). This CDR3 contains 16 residues. The CDR3 is CASSQRLAGAQETQYF.

The chain links TRBV5-1 to TRBJ1-2; TCRdb's D call of TRBD1 is untestable without DNA. The CDR3 is 15 amino acids. Germline-derived CDR1 and CDR2 are SGHRS and YFSETQ. This chain's CDR3 is CASSSQQGSHYGYTF.

This rearrangement joins TRBV12-5 to TRBJ2-7; TCRdb selects TRBD1, and the lack of DNA leaves this call unchecked. Germline V CDR1 and CDR2: LGHNT, FRNRAP. The CDR3 is 16 residues long. CDR3 sequence reads: CASGTLRDRVSYEQYF.

This chain links TRBV7-3 with TRBJ1-4; TCRdb's D call, TRBD1, is unchecked because there is no DNA. The CDR3 length is 15 residues. The germline CDR1 and CDR2 sequences are SGHTA and FQGTGA. The chain's CDR3 is CASSPGRVGREKLFF.